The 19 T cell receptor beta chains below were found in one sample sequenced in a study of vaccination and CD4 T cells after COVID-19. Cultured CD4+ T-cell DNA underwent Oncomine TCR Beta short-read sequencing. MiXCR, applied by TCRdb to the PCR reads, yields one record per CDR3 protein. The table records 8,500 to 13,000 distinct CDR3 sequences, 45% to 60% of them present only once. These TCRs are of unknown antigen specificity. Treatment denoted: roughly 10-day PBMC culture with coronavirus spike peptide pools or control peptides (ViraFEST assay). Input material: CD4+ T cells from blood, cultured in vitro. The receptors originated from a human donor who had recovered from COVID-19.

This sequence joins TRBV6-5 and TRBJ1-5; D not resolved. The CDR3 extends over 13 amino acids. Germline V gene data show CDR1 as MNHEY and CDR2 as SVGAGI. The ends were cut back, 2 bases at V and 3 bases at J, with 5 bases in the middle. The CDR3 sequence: CASSYVVNQPQHF. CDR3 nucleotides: TGTGCCAGCAGTTACGTAGTCAATCAGCCCCAGCATTTT.

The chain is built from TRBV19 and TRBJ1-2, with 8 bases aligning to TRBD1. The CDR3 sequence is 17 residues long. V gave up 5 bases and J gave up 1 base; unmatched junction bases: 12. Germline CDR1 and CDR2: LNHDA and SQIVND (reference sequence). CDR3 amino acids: CASSGAGQDGFNYGYTF. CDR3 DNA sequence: TGTGCCAGTAGTGGAGCGGGACAGGATGGGTTTAACTATGGCTACACCTTC.

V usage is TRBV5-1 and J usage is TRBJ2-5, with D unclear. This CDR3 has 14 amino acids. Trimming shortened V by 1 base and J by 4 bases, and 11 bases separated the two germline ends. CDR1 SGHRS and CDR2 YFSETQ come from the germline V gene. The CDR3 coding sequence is TGCGCCAGCAGCTTGAATCCAGCAGGAGAGACCCAGTACTTC. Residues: CASSLNPAGETQYF.

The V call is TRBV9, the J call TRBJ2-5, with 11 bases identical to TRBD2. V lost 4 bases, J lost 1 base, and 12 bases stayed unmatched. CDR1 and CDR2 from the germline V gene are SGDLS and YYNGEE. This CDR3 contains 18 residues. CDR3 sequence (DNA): TGTGCCAGCAGCCCAGCCGCGGCTAGCGGGGGGCCCCAAGAGACCCAGTACTTC. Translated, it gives CASSPAAASGGPQETQYF.

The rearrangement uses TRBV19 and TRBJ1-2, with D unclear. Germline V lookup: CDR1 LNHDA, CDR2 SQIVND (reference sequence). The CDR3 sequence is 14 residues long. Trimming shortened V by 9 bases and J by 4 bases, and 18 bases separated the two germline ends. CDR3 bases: TGTGCCAGCCGTTCGGGGTCCGTTGGCTATGGCTACACCTTC. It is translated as CASRSGSVGYGYTF.

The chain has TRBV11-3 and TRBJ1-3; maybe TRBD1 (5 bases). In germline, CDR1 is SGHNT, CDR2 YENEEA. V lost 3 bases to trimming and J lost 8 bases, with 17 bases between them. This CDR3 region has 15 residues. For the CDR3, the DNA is TGTGCCAGCAGCTTGCGAGCCGGGACGGTTTACACCATATATTTT. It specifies CASSLRAGTVYTIYF.

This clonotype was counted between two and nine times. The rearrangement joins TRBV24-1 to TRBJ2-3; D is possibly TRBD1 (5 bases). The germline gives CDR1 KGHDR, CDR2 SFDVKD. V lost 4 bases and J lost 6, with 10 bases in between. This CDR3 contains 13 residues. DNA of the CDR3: TGTGCCACCAGTGACTCGACAGAGGATACGCAGTATTTT. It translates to CATSDSTEDTQYF.

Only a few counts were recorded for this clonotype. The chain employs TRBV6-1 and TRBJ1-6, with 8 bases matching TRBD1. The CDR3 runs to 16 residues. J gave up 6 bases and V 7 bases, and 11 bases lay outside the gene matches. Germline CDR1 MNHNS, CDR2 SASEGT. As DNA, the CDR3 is TGTGCCAGCACAACGCAGGGGGCGCTTCCTAATTCACCCCTCCACTTT. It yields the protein CASTTQGALPNSPLHF.

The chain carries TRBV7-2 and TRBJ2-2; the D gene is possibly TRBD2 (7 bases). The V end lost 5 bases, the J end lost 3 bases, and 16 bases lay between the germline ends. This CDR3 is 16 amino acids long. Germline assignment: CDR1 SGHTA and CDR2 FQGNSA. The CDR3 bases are TGTGCCAGCAGCGCCCGTGGGGGGGCGTACACCGGGGAGCTGTTTTTT. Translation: CASSARGGAYTGELFF.

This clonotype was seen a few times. CDR3 bases: TGTGCCAGCAGCCCACGGGACGGGTATAATTCACCCCTCCACTTT. Protein: CASSPRDGYNSPLHF. The gene calls are TRBV11-3 and TRBJ1-6; weak D call: TRBD1 (5 bases). The CDR3 contains 15 residues. V gave up 5 bases and J gave up 4 bases, with 12 bases separating them. Germline assignment: CDR1 SGHNT and CDR2 YENEEA.

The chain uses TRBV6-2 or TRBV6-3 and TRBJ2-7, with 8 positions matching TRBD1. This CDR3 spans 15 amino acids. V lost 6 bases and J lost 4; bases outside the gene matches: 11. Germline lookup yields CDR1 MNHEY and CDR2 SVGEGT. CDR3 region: CASSPPRTGPYEQYF. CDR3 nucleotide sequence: TGTGCCAGCAGCCCACCCCGGACAGGGCCGTACGAGCAGTACTTC.

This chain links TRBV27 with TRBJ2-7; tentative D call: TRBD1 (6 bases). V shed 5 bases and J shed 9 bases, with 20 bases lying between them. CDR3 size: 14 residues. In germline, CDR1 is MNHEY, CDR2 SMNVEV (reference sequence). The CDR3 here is CASSIPGHPPRQYF. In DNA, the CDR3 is TGTGCCAGCAGTATACCGGGACATCCCCCACGGCAGTACTTC.

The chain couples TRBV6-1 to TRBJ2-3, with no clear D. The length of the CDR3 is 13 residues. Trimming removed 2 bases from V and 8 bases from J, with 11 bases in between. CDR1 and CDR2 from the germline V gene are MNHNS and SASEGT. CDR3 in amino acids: CASSENTLSTQYF. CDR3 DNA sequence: TGTGCCAGCAGTGAAAACACGCTGAGTACGCAGTATTTT.

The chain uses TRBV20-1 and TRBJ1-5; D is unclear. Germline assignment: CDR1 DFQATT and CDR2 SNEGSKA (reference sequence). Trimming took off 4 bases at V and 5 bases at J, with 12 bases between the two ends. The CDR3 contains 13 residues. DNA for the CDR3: TGCAGTGCTATGGAAAGGGCCTATCAGCCCCAGCATTTT. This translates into CSAMERAYQPQHF.

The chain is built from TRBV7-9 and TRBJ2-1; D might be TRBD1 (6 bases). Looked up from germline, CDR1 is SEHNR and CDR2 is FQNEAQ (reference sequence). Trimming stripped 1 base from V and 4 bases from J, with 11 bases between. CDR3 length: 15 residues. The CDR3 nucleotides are TGTGCCAGCAGCTTAGGCAGGGGCCTTTACAATGAGCAGTTCTTC. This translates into CASSLGRGLYNEQFF.

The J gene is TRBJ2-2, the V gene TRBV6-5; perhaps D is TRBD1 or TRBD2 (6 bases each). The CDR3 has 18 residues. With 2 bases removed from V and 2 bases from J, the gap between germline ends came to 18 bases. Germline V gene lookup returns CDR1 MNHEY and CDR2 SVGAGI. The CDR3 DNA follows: TGTGCCAGCAGTTACAGAATTGGGGGGCTTTCTAACACCGGGGAGCTGTTTTTT. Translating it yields CASSYRIGGLSNTGELFF.

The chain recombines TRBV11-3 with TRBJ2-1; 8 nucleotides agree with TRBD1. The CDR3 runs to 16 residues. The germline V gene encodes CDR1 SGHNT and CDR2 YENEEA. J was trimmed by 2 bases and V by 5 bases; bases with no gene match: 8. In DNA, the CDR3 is TGTGCCAGCAGCCTCAGGACAGGGACCACCTACAATGAGCAGTTCTTC. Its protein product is CASSLRTGTTYNEQFF.

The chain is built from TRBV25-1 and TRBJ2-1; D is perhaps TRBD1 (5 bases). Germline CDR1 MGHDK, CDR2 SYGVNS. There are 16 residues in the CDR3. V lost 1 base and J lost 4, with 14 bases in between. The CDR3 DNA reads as TGTGCCAGCAGTGAATCCACAGGTACCAATTACAATGAGCAGTTCTTC. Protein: CASSESTGTNYNEQFF.

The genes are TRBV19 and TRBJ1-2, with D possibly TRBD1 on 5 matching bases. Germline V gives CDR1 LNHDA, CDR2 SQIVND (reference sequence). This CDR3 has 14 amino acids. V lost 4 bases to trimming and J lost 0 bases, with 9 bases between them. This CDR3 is CASSTDRANYGYTF. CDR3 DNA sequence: TGTGCCAGTAGTACCGACAGAGCTAACTATGGCTACACCTTC.